One sample yielded the 5 T cell receptor beta chains listed below, sequenced in a study of cytomegalovirus exposure and HLA in healthy donors. The PCR used 60 Vbeta and 13 Jbeta primers. The assay was immunoSEQ multiplex PCR, and TCRdb's table has in-frame clones only and misses some. The sample lists more than 80,000 clones, 60% to 80% occurring once. The sequenced sample was PBMCs. These TCRs come from a woman aged 55 to 70 in good health and CMV-seropositive.

The chain carries TRBV7-8 and TRBJ1-4; no definite D call. The CDR3 is made up of 16 amino acids. The V end was cut by 4 bases, the J end by 3 bases, with 15 bases between. Germline-derived CDR1 and CDR2 are SGHVS and FQNEAQ. Here the CDR3 reads CASSSQTRWSNEKLFF. CDR3 bases: TGTGCCAGCAGCTCCCAAACGCGGTGGTCTAATGAAAAACTGTTTTTT.

The V and J genes are TRBV19 and TRBJ2-7; TRBD2 aligns across 13 bases. Trimming at V came to 6 bases and at J to 5 bases, leaving 1 base not matched to a gene. This CDR3 contains 13 residues. CDR1 and CDR2 (germline): LNHDA, SQIVND (reference sequence). As DNA, the CDR3 is TGTGCCAGTAGGGGACTAGCGGGACACGAGCAGTACTTC. Encoded protein: CASRGLAGHEQYF. The variable domain in full, completed from reference TRBV19 and TRBJ2-7, reads DGGITQSPKYLFRKEGQNVTLSCEQNLNHDAMYWYRQDPGQGLRLIYYSQIVNDFQKGDIAEGYSVSREKKESFPLTVTSAQKNPTAFYLCASRGLAGHEQYFGPGTRLTVT.

The rearrangement uses TRBV28 and TRBJ2-3, with TRBD2 matching 7 bases. J lost 2 bases, V lost 5 bases, and 7 bases had no gene match. CDR3 length: 15 amino acids. The V gene's germline CDR1 is MDHEN and CDR2 SYDVKM. CDR3 residues: CASSNPAGLTDTQYF. The CDR3 nucleotides read TGTGCCAGCAGTAACCCAGCGGGGCTCACAGATACGCAGTATTTT. Full variable domain (missing parts from reference TRBV28 and TRBJ2-3): DVKVTQSSRYLVKRTGEKVFLECVQDMDHENMFWYRQDPGLGLRLIYFSYDVKMKEKGDIPEGYSVSREKKERFSLILESASTNQTSMYLCASSNPAGLTDTQYFGPGTRLTVL.

This sequence joins TRBV19 and TRBJ2-2, with 11 bases that match TRBD2. This CDR3 region has 14 residues. CDR1 is LNHDA and CDR2 is SQIVND in the germline V gene (reference sequence). After removal of 3 bases from V and 8 bases from J, the junction contained 2 bases not matched to a gene. The CDR3 loop reads CASSITSGSGELFF. In DNA, the CDR3 is TGTGCCAGTAGTATCACTAGCGGGAGTGGGGAGCTGTTTTTT.

The chain couples TRBV6-6 to TRBJ1-2; 10 bases line up with TRBD1. The CDR3 is 14 amino acids. Germline V lookup: CDR1 MNHNY, CDR2 SVGAGI (reference sequence). J gave up 1 base and V 4 bases, and 0 bases lay outside the gene matches. The CDR3 region has the DNA TGTGCCAGCAGTTGGACAGGGGGTAACTATGGCTACACCTTC. Translating gives CASSWTGGNYGYTF.